A selection of T cell receptor beta chains follows, all from one sample in a study of shared clonotypes between healthy human individuals. This table comes from immunoSEQ multiplex PCR, and its TCRdb copy is limited to in-frame clones, with some not included. Of roughly 1.5 million clones listed, about 98% are singletons. The sample comprised naive CD4+ T cells sorted from blood. These TCRs come from a man aged 25 to 45 in good health. Each CDR3 is given with its conserved first and last residue. Fields, in order: clone size, J gene, V gene, D gene, CDR3 protein, CDR3 DNA. The D gene is left open where the match is weak. Rows may omit the clone size; those that give it use once, few, many or a size class.

>NA|TRBJ2-3|TRBV6-5|NA
CASSYFGAGTDTQYF
TGTGCCAGCAGTTATTTTGGGGCTGGCACAGATACGCAGTATTTT
>NA|TRBJ1-1|TRBV28|NA
CASSVEVSTEAFF
TGTGCCAGTTCGGTGGAGGTGAGCACTGAAGCTTTCTTT
>NA|TRBJ1-5|TRBV6-1|NA
CASGLLNQPQHF
TGTGCCAGCGGACTGCTCAATCAGCCCCAGCATTTT
>once|TRBJ2-7|TRBV18|TRBD1
CASSPTGDSYEQYF
TGTGCCAGCTCACCTACAGGGGATTCCTACGAGCAGTACTTC
>NA|TRBJ2-5|TRBV29-1|TRBD2
CSAGLAGEETQYF
TGCAGCGCGGGACTAGCGGGCGAAGAGACCCAGTACTTC
>NA|TRBJ1-5|TRBV27|NA
CASSSTGRNQPQHF
TGTGCCAGCAGTTCAACCGGGAGAAATCAGCCCCAGCATTTT
>NA|TRBJ2-3|TRBV5-1|TRBD2
CASSFGLAGDVDTQYF
TGCGCCAGCAGCTTCGGACTAGCGGGAGATGTAGATACGCAGTATTTT
>NA|TRBJ2-7|TRBV6-1|NA
CASGSRLQGYNEQYF
TGTGCCAGCGGGTCTCGTTTACAGGGATACAACGAGCAGTACTTC
>NA|TRBJ1-3|TRBV28|NA
CASSASTASGNTIYF
TGTGCCAGCAGTGCCTCGACAGCCTCTGGAAACACCATATATTTT
>NA|TRBJ2-7|TRBV2|NA
CASRPLSLYEQYF
TGTGCCAGCAGGCCGCTGAGTCTCTACGAGCAGTACTTC
>NA|TRBJ2-1|TRBV28|NA
CASSGDGSDEQFF
TGTGCCAGCAGTGGAGACGGTTCCGATGAGCAGTTCTTC
>NA|TRBJ2-7|TRBV30|NA
CARRAPPRYEQYF
TGTGCCAGGAGGGCCCCGCCGCGTTACGAGCAGTACTTC
>NA|TRBJ2-6|TRBV29-1|NA
CSGQQFSGANVLTF
TGCAGCGGGCAACAGTTTTCTGGGGCCAACGTCCTGACTTTC
>NA|TRBJ2-3|TRBV11-1|TRBD1
CASRRKQGVSDTQYF
TGTGCCAGCAGACGTAAACAGGGGGTTTCGGATACGCAGTATTTT
>NA|TRBJ2-1|TRBV7-3|TRBD1
CASSPGTGVNEQFF
TGTGCCAGCAGCCCCGGGACAGGGGTCAATGAGCAGTTCTTC
>NA|TRBJ1-5|TRBV27|NA
CASSSFEGLFSNQPQHF
TGTGCCAGCAGTTCGTTCGAGGGGCTTTTTAGCAATCAGCCCCAGCATTTT
>NA|TRBJ1-5|TRBV28|NA
CASRSVLINQPQHF
TGTGCCAGCCGCAGCGTCCTCATCAATCAGCCCCAGCATTTT
>NA|TRBJ2-7|TRBV11-3|TRBD2
CASRGSGSYEQYF
TGTGCCAGCCGGGGGAGCGGGAGTTACGAGCAGTACTTC